Below, 17 T cell receptor beta chains from the same sample are listed, as sequenced in a study of T cells in localized non-small cell lung cancer. Repertoires were generated with immunoSEQ multiplex PCR, while TCRdb's copy carries only in-frame clones and drops some. The sample lists more than 20,000 clones, over 70% occurring once. The starting material was PBMCs, obtained before any cancer treatment. Every receptor here comes from a man aged 35-75 years with stage II squamous cell lung carcinoma.

CDR3 DNA: TGTGCCAGCAGCTTCCCGACAGGGGTATTGGAGGAGACCCAGTACTTC. It specifies CASSFPTGVLEETQYF. The V and J genes are TRBV7-9 and TRBJ2-5; TRBD1 aligns across 8 bases. This CDR3 contains 16 residues. CDR1 is SEHNR, CDR2 FQNEAQ, per germline (reference sequence). J gave up 5 bases and V 3 bases, and 11 bases lay outside the gene matches.

The genes are TRBV10-3 and TRBJ1-1; D call uncertain. The CDR3 spans 14 residues. The ends were cut back, 0 bases at V and 1 base at J, with 6 bases in the middle. CDR1 and CDR2 from the germline V gene are ENHRY and SYGVKD. The CDR3 coding sequence is TGTGCCATCAGTGAGTCGGGCAGGAACACTGAAGCTTTCTTT. Translation gives CAISESGRNTEAFF.

The V gene is TRBV7-8, the J gene TRBJ1-1, with D maybe TRBD1 (5 bases). Germline CDR1 is SGHVS and CDR2 is FQNEAQ. This CDR3 contains 15 residues. Trimming pared 5 bases from V and 3 bases from J, leaving 16 bases between. The CDR3 loop reads CASSPTGLGYTEAFF. The CDR3 DNA reads TGTGCCAGCAGCCCTACAGGCCTCGGGTACACTGAAGCTTTCTTT.

The V gene is TRBV4-1, the J gene TRBJ2-1; no clear D. CDR3 length: 16 residues. V shed 4 bases and J shed 5 bases, with 18 bases lying between them. From germline, CDR1 is MGHRA and CDR2 YSYEKL. This chain's CDR3 is CASSLKSQSSDNEQFF. CDR3 bases: TGCGCCAGCAGCCTAAAGTCCCAATCATCCGACAATGAGCAGTTCTTC.

The chain combines TRBV5-1 with TRBJ1-1; 9 bases line up with TRBD1. The ends lost 3 bases at V and 1 base at J; junction bases unmatched: 1. Germline V gene sequence: CDR1 SGHRS, CDR2 YFSETQ. This CDR3 is built from 14 residues. DNA for the CDR3: TGCGCCAGCAGCTCGGGACAGGGGAACACTGAAGCTTTCTTT. This sequence encodes CASSSGQGNTEAFF.

The V call is TRBV10-3, the J call TRBJ2-5, with D maybe TRBD1 (5 bases). TRBJ2-7 matches the DNA end more closely, so the J call is doubtful. The CDR3 spans 16 residues. Germline V gene lookup returns CDR1 ENHRY and CDR2 SYGVKD. CDR3 sequence (DNA): TGTGCCATCAGTGAGTGGGTAGGGGTCCGCTCCTACGAGCAGTACTTC. It translates to CAISEWVGVRSYEQYF.

The chain recombines TRBV2 with TRBJ2-1; 7 nucleotides align to TRBD2. The germline V gene has CDR1 SNHLY and CDR2 FYNNEI. The junction had 6 bases not matched to a gene; V was cut back by 3 bases and J by 10 bases. There are 13 residues in the CDR3. CDR3 nucleotide sequence: TGTGCCAGCAGTGACCTAGCGGTTTGGGAGCAGTTCTTC. Its protein product is CASSDLAVWEQFF.

The chain links TRBV14 to TRBJ2-1, with D uncertain. The CDR3 is 13 residues long. Germline CDR1 and CDR2: SGHDN and FVKESK. Trimming cost V 2 bases and J 9 bases, with 11 bases left between them. This chain's CDR3 is CASSQLVRGEQFF. In DNA, the CDR3 is TGTGCCAGCAGCCAACTAGTTCGAGGTGAGCAGTTCTTC.

This clone was seen just once. The chain links TRBV4-2 to TRBJ1-3, with D unclear. The germline V gene has CDR1 LGHNA and CDR2 YNFKEQ. The CDR3 consists of 14 residues. The ends were cut back, 2 bases at V and 0 bases at J, with 5 bases in the middle. CDR3 amino acids: CASSQSRSGNTIYF. The CDR3 coding sequence is TGTGCCAGCAGCCAAAGTCGCTCTGGAAACACCATATATTTT.

The chain joins TRBV30 to TRBJ2-3, with 10 positions matching TRBD1. The V and J ends lost 1 base and 5 bases, in that order; junction bases with no gene match: 3. CDR1 is GTSNPN and CDR2 is SVGIG in the germline V gene (reference sequence). There are 14 residues in the CDR3. The CDR3 loop reads CAWSGGQGIDTQYF. The CDR3 DNA sequence: TGTGCCTGGAGTGGGGGACAGGGGATAGATACGCAGTATTTT.

The J gene is TRBJ2-7, the V gene TRBV27; 10 positions match TRBD1. Germline V CDR1 and CDR2: MNHEY, SMNVEV (reference sequence). This CDR3 contains 13 residues. J gave up 4 bases and V 4 bases, and 1 base lay outside the gene matches. The CDR3 DNA is TGTGCCAGCAGTTGGGACAGGGGATACGAGCAGTACTTC. Translated, it gives CASSWDRGYEQYF.

The chain couples TRBV15 to TRBJ1-3; TRBD1 might be the D (5 bases). The germline V gene encodes CDR1 LNHNV and CDR2 YYDKDF (reference sequence). The CDR3 contains 14 residues. V lost 1 base and J 1 base, leaving 5 bases between the germline ends. CDR3 sequence reads: CATSRAGSGNTIYF. CDR3 in DNA: TGTGCCACCAGCAGAGCAGGGTCTGGAAACACCATATATTTT.

The rearrangement joins TRBV7-2 to TRBJ2-1; 7 bases are shared with TRBD1. This CDR3 region has 15 residues. CDR1 and CDR2 from the germline V gene are SGHTA and FQGNSA. V dropped 6 bases and J dropped 0; count of bases not matched to a gene: 5. The CDR3 DNA reads as TGTGCCAGCAGAAAGGACAGGAGCTCCTACAATGAGCAGTTCTTC. Amino acid sequence: CASRKDRSSYNEQFF.

The gene calls are TRBV6-1 and TRBJ1-2; D remains ambiguous. V gave up 4 bases and J gave up 1 base, with 16 bases separating them. The CDR3 runs 16 residues. Germline V CDR1 and CDR2: MNHNS, SASEGT. CDR3 coding DNA: TGTGCCAGCAGTGTGGATCGCCCCGGCAATAACTATGGCTACACCTTC. This codes for CASSVDRPGNNYGYTF.

The chain is built from TRBV4-3 and TRBJ2-1; tentatively, D is TRBD2 (6 bases). Trimming stripped 3 bases from V and 6 bases from J, with 9 bases between. CDR3 length equals 13 residues. The germline V gene encodes CDR1 LGHNA and CDR2 YSLEER. CDR3 sequence reads: CASSHRGSNEQFF. The CDR3 bases are TGCGCCAGCAGCCATCGGGGGTCCAATGAGCAGTTCTTC.

V usage is TRBV5-4 and J usage is TRBJ2-4; D tentatively reads TRBD1 or TRBD2 (5 bases each). Germline V CDR1 and CDR2: SGHNT, YYREEE (reference sequence). The CDR3 spans 14 residues. Trimming removed 2 bases at V and 5 bases at J, with 11 bases between. The CDR3 sequence is CASSFPGPENIQYF. Written as DNA, the CDR3 is TGTGCCAGCAGCTTCCCGGGGCCGGAAAACATTCAGTACTTC.

The genes are TRBV19 and TRBJ2-3; 11 bases agree with TRBD2. The CDR3 spans 16 residues. The germline V gene has CDR1 LNHDA and CDR2 SQIVND (reference sequence). Losses at the gene ends were 9 bases for V and 4 bases for J; bases not matched to a gene: 12. CDR3 sequence reads: CASTKLAGVSPDTQYF. For the CDR3, the DNA is TGTGCCAGCACGAAACTAGCGGGAGTATCTCCAGATACGCAGTATTTT.